The 27 T cell receptor beta chains below come from one sample, sequenced in a study of cytomegalovirus exposure and HLA in healthy donors. Vbeta (60) and Jbeta (13) primers were used in the PCR. TCRdb's copy holds only in-frame clones and misses some; the assay was immunoSEQ multiplex PCR. The repertoire has approximately 80,000 clones, about 77% of them found once; the top ten carry roughly 2.5%. The specimen was PBMCs. The receptors originated from a male donor in good health and CMV-seropositive.

The CDR3 region has the DNA TGTGCCTGGAACGGCGGGATCAGAGAGACCCAGTACTTC. It yields the protein CAWNGGIRETQYF. The rearrangement uses TRBV30 and TRBJ2-5; a possible D gene is TRBD2 (6 bases). The V gene's germline CDR1 is GTSNPN and CDR2 SVGIG (reference sequence). Trimming removed 4 bases at V and 4 bases at J, with 13 bases between. The CDR3 has 13 amino acids. Looking up the rest from reference TRBV30 and TRBJ2-5 gives the full variable domain: SQTIHQWPATLVQPVGSPLSLECTVEGTSNPNLYWYRQAAGRGLQLLFYSVGIGQISSEVPQNLSASRPQDRQFILSSKKLLLSDSGFYLCAWNGGIRETQYFGPGTRLLVL.

This clone was counted a few times. This chain links TRBV30 with TRBJ2-7; 12 nucleotides match TRBD1. CDR1 is GTSNPN, CDR2 SVGIG, per germline (reference sequence). The CDR3 loop spans 16 amino acids. Trimming at V came to 4 bases and at J to 5 bases, leaving 12 bases not matched to a gene. CDR3 DNA sequence: TGTGCCTGGACTACGGGACAGGGGGCTCAAGGTCACGAGCAGTACTTC. As protein: CAWTTGQGAQGHEQYF.

The genes are TRBV4-2 and TRBJ1-1, with 8 nucleotides matching TRBD1. The CDR3 is made up of 14 amino acids. From germline, CDR1 is LGHNA and CDR2 YNFKEQ. The J segment lost 7 bases and the V segment lost 0 bases, leaving 4 bases of the junction unmatched. The CDR3 sequence: CASSQDAGGYEAFF. Written as DNA, the CDR3 is TGTGCCAGCAGCCAAGATGCAGGGGGCTATGAAGCTTTCTTT.

This rearrangement joins TRBV7-2 to TRBJ1-1; 9 bases agree with TRBD1. CDR1 is SGHTA and CDR2 is FQGNSA in the germline V gene. The CDR3 sequence is 15 residues long. J gave up 10 bases and V 1 base, and 10 bases lay outside the gene matches. DNA for the CDR3: TGTGCCAGCAGCTTAGAGACAGGGGGATCGGTTGGAGCTTTCTTT. Translated, it gives CASSLETGGSVGAFF. The complete variable domain, with remaining parts taken from reference TRBV7-2 and TRBJ1-1, reads GAGVSQSPSNKVTEKGKDVELRCDPISGHTALYWYRQSLGQGLEFLIYFQGNSAPDKSGLPSDRFSAERTGGSVSTLTIQRTQQEDSAVYLCASSLETGGSVGAFFGQGTRLTVV.

J is TRBJ1-2 and V is TRBV6-6; D is uncertain. The CDR3 covers 16 residues. Germline values: CDR1 MNHNY, CDR2 SVGAGI (reference sequence). V lost 2 bases and J 1 base, leaving 14 bases between the germline ends. The CDR3 protein is CASSYGAGGGNYGYTF. The DNA for the CDR3 is TGTGCCAGCAGTTACGGCGCAGGAGGAGGTAACTATGGCTACACCTTC.

V and J are TRBV5-4 and TRBJ2-5; D unresolved. CDR1 and CDR2 from the germline V gene are SGHNT and YYREEE (reference sequence). The V and J ends lost 4 bases and 4 bases respectively, with 5 bases between them. The length of the CDR3 is 11 residues. The CDR3 region has the DNA TGTGCCAGCAGCACATTAGAGACCCAGTACTTC. It encodes CASSTLETQYF.

The chain recombines TRBV19 with TRBJ1-1; D not certain. Germline V gene data show CDR1 as LNHDA and CDR2 as SQIVND (reference sequence). The CDR3 has 13 amino acids. V shed 5 bases and J shed 3 bases, with 10 bases lying between them. The CDR3 spells CASSYRADTEAFF. CDR3 coding DNA: TGTGCCAGTAGTTACCGCGCGGACACTGAAGCTTTCTTT.

The V call is TRBV5-1, the J call TRBJ1-1; D possibly corresponds to TRBD1 (6 bases). Germline V CDR1 and CDR2: SGHRS, YFSETQ. V was clipped by 4 bases and J by 0 bases, with 10 bases between them. This CDR3 is 14 amino acids long. The CDR3 nucleotides are TGCGCCAGCAGCCCGGGGACACTGAACACTGAAGCTTTCTTT. Translated: CASSPGTLNTEAFF.

J is TRBJ1-3 and V is TRBV5-4; the D is unclear. CDR3 size: 14 residues. V was cut by 4 bases and J by 0 bases, with 8 bases left in between. Germline V CDR1 and CDR2: SGHNT, YYREEE (reference sequence). The CDR3 sequence is CASSAESSGNTIYF. The CDR3 DNA reads TGTGCCAGCAGCGCGGAGAGCTCTGGAAACACCATATATTTT. The entire variable domain, with the rest obtained from reference TRBV5-4 and TRBJ1-3, is as follows: ETGVTQSPTHLIKTRGQQVTLRCSSQSGHNTVSWYQQALGQGPQFIFQYYREEENGRGNFPPRFSGLQFPNYSSELNVNALELDDSALYLCASSAESSGNTIYFGEGSWLTVV.

The chain combines TRBV4-1 with TRBJ2-7, with 8 bases lining up with TRBD1. The CDR3 totals 16 residues. J gave up 2 bases and V 3 bases, and 9 bases lay outside the gene matches. The germline V gene has CDR1 MGHRA and CDR2 YSYEKL. The CDR3 loop reads CASSQAKQGGTYEQYF. CDR3 DNA: TGCGCCAGCAGCCAGGCGAAACAGGGGGGAACCTACGAGCAGTACTTC.

This clone appeared once. The J gene is TRBJ2-7, the V gene TRBV7-3, with TRBD2 matching over 7 bases. This CDR3 is 15 amino acids long. Germline CDR1 is SGHTA and CDR2 is FQGTGA. Germline trimming cut 1 base from V and 3 bases from J; bases unmatched to any gene: 6. CDR3 DNA: TGTGCCAGCAGCTTAAGGGCGGGAGAGATCTACGAGCAGTACTTC. It specifies CASSLRAGEIYEQYF.

The rearrangement joins TRBV28 to TRBJ1-5; weak D call: TRBD1 (6 bases). Trimming left V 6 bases short and J 3 bases short, with 12 bases between. Germline V gene lookup returns CDR1 MDHEN and CDR2 SYDVKM. The CDR3 loop spans 14 amino acids. CDR3 coding DNA: TGTGCCAGCAGAGCCCAGGGGTACAATCAGCCCCAGCATTTT. Encoded protein: CASRAQGYNQPQHF.

To note about this clone: One junction end does not reproduce the germline sequence, and a read error may be involved. The CDR3 reads CSSSLIGSYEQYF. The CDR3 DNA reads as TGTTCCAGCAGCTTAATCGGTTCCTACGAGCAGTACTTC. V usage is TRBV7-9 and J usage is TRBJ2-7, with D uncertain. Germline CDR1 SEHNR, CDR2 FQNEAQ (reference sequence). This CDR3 region has 13 residues.

This clone was counted between two and nine times. The rearrangement joins TRBV6-1 to TRBJ1-5; TRBD1 matches at 10 bases. V dropped 3 bases and J dropped 1; count of bases not matched to a gene: 3. The CDR3 is 16 residues long. The germline CDR1 and CDR2 sequences are MNHNS and SASEGT. The CDR3 loop is CASSDRTGGSNQPQHF. CDR3 nucleotide sequence: TGTGCCAGCAGTGATCGGACAGGGGGGAGCAATCAGCCCCAGCATTTT.

This sequence joins TRBV6-5 and TRBJ2-3; D may be TRBD2 (6 bases). This CDR3 region has 14 residues. Trimming took 6 bases from V and 2 from J, leaving 12 bases between them. Looked up from germline, CDR1 is MNHEY and CDR2 is SVGAGI. The DNA of the CDR3 is TGTGCCAGCAGGGGACTTGGGGACACAGATACGCAGTATTTT. It codes for CASRGLGDTDTQYF.

This clone was counted once. The chain recombines TRBV19 with TRBJ2-1; a weak D match, TRBD1 (5 bases). Trimming shortened V by 2 bases and J by 0 bases, and 5 bases separated the two germline ends. The CDR3 is 14 amino acids. Germline CDR1 and CDR2: LNHDA and SQIVND (reference sequence). The CDR3 sequence: CASSIRGSYNEQFF. CDR3 sequence (DNA): TGTGCCAGTAGTATAAGGGGCTCCTACAATGAGCAGTTCTTC.

V usage is TRBV5-1 and J usage is TRBJ2-4; 13 bases are a match to TRBD2. Germline values: CDR1 SGHRS, CDR2 YFSETQ. CDR3 size: 18 residues. V lost 2 bases to trimming and J lost 1 base; unmatched junction nucleotides: 6. CDR3 in DNA: TGCGCCAGCAGCTTACTAGCGGGAGGGCCGGGGGCCAAAAACATTCAGTACTTC. It yields the protein CASSLLAGGPGAKNIQYF.

V is TRBV19 and J is TRBJ1-5; 7 bases map to TRBD1. V dropped 3 bases and J dropped 3; count of bases not matched to a gene: 5. From germline, CDR1 is LNHDA and CDR2 SQIVND (reference sequence). The CDR3 has 15 amino acids. The CDR3 spells CASSIRGGLNQPQHF. Written as DNA, the CDR3 is TGTGCCAGTAGTATTCGAGGGGGCCTCAATCAGCCCCAGCATTTT.

The gene calls are TRBV10-3 and TRBJ2-7, with D perhaps matching TRBD2 (5 bases). This CDR3 region has 15 residues. Germline lookup yields CDR1 ENHRY and CDR2 SYGVKD. The V end lost 5 bases, the J end lost 4 bases, and 18 bases lay between the germline ends. The CDR3 region has the DNA TGTGCCATCAGTCCTATTGTAGCGCAACTATACGAGCAGTACTTC. Translating it yields CAISPIVAQLYEQYF.

This chain links TRBV15 with TRBJ2-5, with D unclear. The V end was cut by 0 bases, the J end by 4 bases, with 3 bases between. Germline CDR1 reads LNHNV; CDR2 reads YYDKDF (reference sequence). CDR3 size: 12 residues. The CDR3 sequence is CATSRDLETQYF. CDR3 DNA: TGTGCCACCAGCAGAGATCTAGAGACCCAGTACTTC.

This chain uses TRBV30 with TRBJ2-2, with D unresolved. The germline V and J ends were trimmed by 0 bases and 4 bases, with 3 bases remaining between them. CDR1 is GTSNPN and CDR2 is SVGIG in the germline V gene (reference sequence). The CDR3 covers 12 residues. The CDR3 region has the DNA TGTGCCTGGAGTGTCCTCACCGGGGAGCTGTTTTTT. As protein: CAWSVLTGELFF.

The chain recombines TRBV5-6 with TRBJ2-1, with TRBD2 matching 7 bases. The germline gives CDR1 SGHDT, CDR2 YYEEEE. Losses at the gene ends were 3 bases for V and 5 bases for J; bases not matched to a gene: 8. This CDR3 has 15 residues. The CDR3 nucleotides are TGTGCCAGCAGCTCCTTGGGGACTACCGACAATGAGCAGTTCTTC. Amino acids: CASSSLGTTDNEQFF.

This chain links TRBV2 with TRBJ1-1; TRBD1 matches at 10 bases. The CDR3 has 13 residues. J was trimmed by 5 bases and V by 6 bases; bases with no gene match: 3. Germline values: CDR1 SNHLY, CDR2 FYNNEI. This CDR3 is CASSWTGGTEAFF. CDR3 bases: TGTGCCAGCAGCTGGACAGGGGGAACTGAAGCTTTCTTT.

This chain links TRBV9 with TRBJ2-1; 13 nucleotides align to TRBD2. This CDR3 has 19 amino acids. Per germline, CDR1 SGDLS and CDR2 YYNGEE. J was trimmed by 0 bases and V by 4 bases; bases with no gene match: 10. The CDR3 DNA reads as TGTGCCAGCAGCATAACCGGGACTAGCGGGACCAGCTCCTACAATGAGCAGTTCTTC. Translated, it gives CASSITGTSGTSSYNEQFF.

The V call is TRBV2, the J call TRBJ2-2; the D gene is possibly TRBD1 (6 bases). V lost 7 bases and J 4 bases, leaving 10 bases between the germline ends. This CDR3 has 13 residues. The germline CDR1 and CDR2 sequences are SNHLY and FYNNEI. The CDR3 loop reads CASNMDSTGELFF. DNA for the CDR3: TGTGCCAGCAATATGGACAGCACCGGGGAGCTGTTTTTT.

The rearrangement joins TRBV4-3 to TRBJ1-5, with D uncertain. Germline CDR1 reads LGHNA; CDR2 reads YSLEER. V lost 4 bases and J lost 2, with 6 bases in between. The CDR3 sequence is 13 residues long. CDR3 sequence: CASSLQGNQPQHF. Written as DNA, the CDR3 is TGCGCCAGCAGCCTCCAGGGCAATCAGCCCCAGCATTTT.

The gene calls are TRBV5-4 and TRBJ2-7; 8 bases fit TRBD1. V gave up 6 bases and J gave up 9 bases; unmatched junction bases: 17. The CDR3 totals 15 residues. The germline gives CDR1 SGHNT, CDR2 YYREEE (reference sequence). For the CDR3, the DNA is TGTGCCAGCATGTTATCAGGGGGCCCGGGTGGAGGGCAGTACTTC. Its translation: CASMLSGGPGGGQYF.